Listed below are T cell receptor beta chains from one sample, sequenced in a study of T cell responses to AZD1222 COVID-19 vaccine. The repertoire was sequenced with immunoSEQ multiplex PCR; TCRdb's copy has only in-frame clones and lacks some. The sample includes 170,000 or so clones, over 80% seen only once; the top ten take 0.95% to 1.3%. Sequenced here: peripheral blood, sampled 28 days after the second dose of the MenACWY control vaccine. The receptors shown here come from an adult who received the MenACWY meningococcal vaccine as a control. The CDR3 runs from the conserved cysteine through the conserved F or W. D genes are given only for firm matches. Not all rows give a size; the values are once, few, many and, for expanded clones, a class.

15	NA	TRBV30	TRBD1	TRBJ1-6	CAWSVRGRANSPLHF	TGTGCCTGGAGTGTTAGGGGGCGGGCGAATTCACCCCTCCACTTT
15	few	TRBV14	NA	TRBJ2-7	CASSQDSGVTGEQYF	TGTGCCAGCAGCCAAGACTCTGGGGTAACGGGCGAGCAGTACTTC
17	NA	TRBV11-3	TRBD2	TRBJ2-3	CASSPGTSGSRTDTQYF	TGTGCCAGCAGCCCAGGGACTAGCGGGAGTCGCACAGATACGCAGTATTTT
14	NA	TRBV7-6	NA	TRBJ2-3	CASSLNTSPDTQYF	TGTGCCAGCAGCTTGAACACTAGTCCAGATACGCAGTATTTT
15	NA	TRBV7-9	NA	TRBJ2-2	CASSPGGGGTGELFF	TGTGCCAGCAGCCCAGGAGGGGGAGGAACCGGGGAGCTGTTTTTT
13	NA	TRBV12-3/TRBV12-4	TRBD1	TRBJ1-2	CASSLGQGEGYTF	TGTGCCAGCAGTTTAGGACAGGGGGAGGGCTACACCTTC
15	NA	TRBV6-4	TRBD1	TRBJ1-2	CASRSTGVGNYGYTF	TGTGCCAGCAGATCTACAGGGGTCGGGAACTATGGCTACACCTTC
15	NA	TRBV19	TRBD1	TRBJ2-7	CASSIGTGGVYEQYF	TGTGCCAGTAGTATCGGGACAGGGGGCGTCTACGAGCAGTACTTC
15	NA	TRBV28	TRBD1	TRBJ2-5	CASSSPGQLQETQYF	TGTGCCAGCAGCTCGCCGGGACAGTTACAAGAGACCCAGTACTTC
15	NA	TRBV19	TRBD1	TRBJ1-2	CASSNDRGAGYGYTF	TGTGCCAGTAGTAACGACAGGGGAGCAGGGTATGGCTACACCTTC
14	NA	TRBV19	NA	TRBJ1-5	CASSTPYGGQPQHF	TGTGCCAGTAGTACCCCGTATGGAGGTCAGCCCCAGCATTTT
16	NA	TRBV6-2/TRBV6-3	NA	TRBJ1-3	CASSRLSGISGNTIYF	TGTGCCAGCAGTCGCTTATCGGGGATCTCTGGAAACACCATATATTTT
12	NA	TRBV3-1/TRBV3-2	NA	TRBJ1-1	CASSQRNTEAFF	TGTGCCAGCAGCCAGAGGAACACTGAAGCTTTCTTT
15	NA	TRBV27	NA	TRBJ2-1	CASSLGRGPYNEQFF	TGTGCCAGCAGTTTAGGCAGGGGACCATACAATGAGCAGTTCTTC
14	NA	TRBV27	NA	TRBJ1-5	CASSLIRGNQPQHF	TGTGCCAGCAGTTTAATCAGGGGTAATCAGCCCCAGCATTTT
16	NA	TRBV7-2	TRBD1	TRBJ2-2	CASSFRTGTNTGELFF	TGTGCCAGCAGCTTCCGGACAGGGACGAACACCGGGGAGCTGTTTTTT
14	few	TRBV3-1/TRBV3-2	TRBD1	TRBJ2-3	CASSSDRWSDTQYF	TGTGCCAGCAGCTCGGACAGGTGGTCAGATACGCAGTATTTT
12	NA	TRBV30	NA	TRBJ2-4	CAWVGLGNIQYF	TGTGCCTGGGTGGGATTAGGGAACATTCAGTACTTC
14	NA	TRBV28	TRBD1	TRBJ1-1	CASTPSGTALEAFF	TGTGCCAGCACTCCGAGCGGGACAGCCCTTGAAGCTTTCTTT
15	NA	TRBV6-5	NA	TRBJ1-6	CASRPSGDNNSPLHF	TGTGCCAGCAGGCCCTCAGGTGACAATAATTCACCCCTCCACTTT
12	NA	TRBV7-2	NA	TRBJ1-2	CASSLDGYGYTF	TGTGCCAGCAGCTTAGATGGATATGGCTACACCTTC
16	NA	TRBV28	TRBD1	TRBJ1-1	CASREPGGRVNTEAFF	TGTGCCAGCAGAGAGCCAGGGGGCAGGGTGAACACTGAAGCTTTCTTT
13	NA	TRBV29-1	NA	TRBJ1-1	CSVAEGLGAEAFF	TGCAGCGTCGCTGAGGGCCTAGGGGCTGAAGCTTTCTTT
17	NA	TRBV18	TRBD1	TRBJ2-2	CASSPDRKGGRAGELFF	TGTGCCAGCTCACCAGATCGGAAAGGGGGCCGGGCCGGGGAGCTGTTTTTT
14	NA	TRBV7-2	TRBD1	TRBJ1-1	CASSSRTGNTEAFF	TGTGCCAGCAGCTCCCGGACAGGGAACACTGAAGCTTTCTTT
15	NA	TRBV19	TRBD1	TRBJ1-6	CASRDRGLGDSPLHF	TGTGCCAGTAGAGACAGGGGGCTCGGCGATTCACCCCTCCACTTT
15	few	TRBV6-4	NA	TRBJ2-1	CASSTGPSSYNEQFF	TGTGCCAGCAGTACAGGACCCTCTTCCTACAATGAGCAGTTCTTC
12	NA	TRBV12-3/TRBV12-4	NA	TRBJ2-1	CASRNRQNEQFF	TGTGCCAGCAGAAACAGGCAGAATGAGCAGTTCTTC
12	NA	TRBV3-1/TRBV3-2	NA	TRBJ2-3	CASSQSTDTQYF	TGTGCCAGCAGCCAAAGCACAGATACGCAGTATTTT
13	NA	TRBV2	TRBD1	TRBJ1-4	CASEGQGEEKLFF	TGTGCCAGCGAGGGACAGGGGGAAGAAAAACTGTTTTTT
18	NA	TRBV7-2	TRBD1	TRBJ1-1	CASSLVPGQGALNTEAFF	TGTGCCAGCAGCTTAGTCCCTGGACAGGGGGCCCTGAACACTGAAGCTTTCTTT
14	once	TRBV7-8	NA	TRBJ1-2	CASSLGQPNYGYTF	TGTGCCAGCAGCCTCGGACAGCCTAACTATGGCTACACCTTC
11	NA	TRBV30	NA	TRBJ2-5	CAWTVGETQYF	TGTGCCTGGACAGTAGGGGAGACCCAGTACTTC
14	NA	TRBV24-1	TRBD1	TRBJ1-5	CATRQTGSNQPQHF	TGTGCCACCAGGCAGACAGGGAGCAATCAGCCCCAGCATTTT
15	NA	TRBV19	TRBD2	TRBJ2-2	CASTAASGGAGELFF	TGTGCCAGTACCGCCGCTAGCGGGGGGGCCGGGGAGCTGTTTTTT
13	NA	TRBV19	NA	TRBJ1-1	CASSLAGGTEAFF	TGTGCCAGTTCCCTCGCAGGCGGTACTGAAGCTTTCTTT
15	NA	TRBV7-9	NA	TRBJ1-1	CASSSAGTPNTEAFF	TGTGCCAGCAGTAGCGCCGGGACACCGAACACTGAAGCTTTCTTT
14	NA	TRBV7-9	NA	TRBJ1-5	CASSGGVPNQPQHF	TGTGCCAGCAGCGGGGGGGTACCCAATCAGCCCCAGCATTTT